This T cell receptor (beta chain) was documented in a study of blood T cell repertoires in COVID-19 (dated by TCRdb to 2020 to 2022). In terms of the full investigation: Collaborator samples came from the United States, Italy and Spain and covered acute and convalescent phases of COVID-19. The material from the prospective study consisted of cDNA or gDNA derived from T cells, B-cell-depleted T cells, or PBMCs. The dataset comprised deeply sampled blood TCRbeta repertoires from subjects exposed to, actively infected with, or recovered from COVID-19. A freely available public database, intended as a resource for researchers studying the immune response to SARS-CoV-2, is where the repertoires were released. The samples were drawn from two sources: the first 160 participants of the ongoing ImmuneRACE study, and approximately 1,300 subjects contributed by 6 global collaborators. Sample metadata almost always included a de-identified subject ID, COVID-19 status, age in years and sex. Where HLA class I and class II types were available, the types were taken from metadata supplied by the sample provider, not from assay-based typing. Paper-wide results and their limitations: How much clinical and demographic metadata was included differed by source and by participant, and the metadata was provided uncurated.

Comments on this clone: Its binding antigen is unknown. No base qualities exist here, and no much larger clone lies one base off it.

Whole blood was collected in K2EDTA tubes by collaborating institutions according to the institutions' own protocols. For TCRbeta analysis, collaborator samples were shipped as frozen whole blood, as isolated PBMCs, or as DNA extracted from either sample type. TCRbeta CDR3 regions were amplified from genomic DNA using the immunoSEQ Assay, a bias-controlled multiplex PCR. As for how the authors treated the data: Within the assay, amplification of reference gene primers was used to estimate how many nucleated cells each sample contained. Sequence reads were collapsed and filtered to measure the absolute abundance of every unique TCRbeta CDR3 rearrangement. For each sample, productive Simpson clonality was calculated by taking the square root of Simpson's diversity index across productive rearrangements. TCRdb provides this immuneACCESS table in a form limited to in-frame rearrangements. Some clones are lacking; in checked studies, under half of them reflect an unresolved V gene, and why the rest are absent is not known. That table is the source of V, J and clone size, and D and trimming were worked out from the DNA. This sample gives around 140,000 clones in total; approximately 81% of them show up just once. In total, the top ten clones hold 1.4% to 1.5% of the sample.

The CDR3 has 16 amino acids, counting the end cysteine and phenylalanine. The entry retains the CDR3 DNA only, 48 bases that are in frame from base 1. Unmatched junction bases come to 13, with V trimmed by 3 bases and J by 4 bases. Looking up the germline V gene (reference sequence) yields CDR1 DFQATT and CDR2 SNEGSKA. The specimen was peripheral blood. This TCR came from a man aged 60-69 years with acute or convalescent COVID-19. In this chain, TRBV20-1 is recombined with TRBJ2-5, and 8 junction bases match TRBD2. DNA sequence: TGCAGTGCTAGTACGAGCGGGAGAGGTGGTGGAGAGACCCAGTACTTC. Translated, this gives CSASTSGRGGGETQYF.